These 27 T cell receptor beta chains were all obtained from the same sample, sequenced in a study of T cells after yellow fever vaccination. TCRdb processed the 5' RACE reads anew with MiXCR; each CDR3 protein has one entry. The sample holds 65,000 to 90,000 distinct CDR3 sequences, roughly 8% seen once. Sequenced material: CD8+ T cells sorted from PBMCs, taken on the day of the yellow fever booster vaccination. These receptors all come from a man younger than 45 who received the YFV17D yellow fever vaccine.

CDR3 region: CASSYGQGNYEQYF. The CDR3 DNA reads as TGTGCCAGCAGTTACGGCCAGGGAAATTACGAGCAGTACTTC. The chain carries TRBV6-5 and TRBJ2-7; a weak D match, TRBD1 (5 bases). The CDR3 is 14 residues long. V lost 2 bases and J lost 4, with 12 bases in between. The germline gives CDR1 MNHEY, CDR2 SVGAGI.

This clonotype came up many times. The chain combines TRBV15 with TRBJ2-1; 7 bases agree with TRBD2. Germline CDR1 and CDR2: LNHNV and YYDKDF (reference sequence). After removal of 0 bases from V and 9 bases from J, the junction contained 8 bases not matched to a gene. The CDR3 has 15 amino acids. The CDR3 nucleotides read TGTGCCACCAGCAGAGACTCCCCCGGGAGGTTTGAGCAGTTCTTC. The encoded protein is CATSRDSPGRFEQFF.

This clonotype was seen more than once but under ten times. The chain is built from TRBV5-5 and TRBJ1-2; no reliable D call. Looked up from germline, CDR1 is SGHKS and CDR2 is YYEKEE (reference sequence). The CDR3 covers 15 residues. V was trimmed by 0 bases and J by 0 bases, leaving 9 bases between them. The CDR3 here is CASSLGHSTNYGYTF. Here the CDR3 DNA reads TGTGCCAGCAGCTTGGGACATTCTACTAACTATGGCTACACCTTC. Based on the CDR3 plus reference TRBV5-5 and TRBJ1-2, the full variable domain is DAGVTQSPTHLIKTRGQQVTLRCSPISGHKSVSWYQQVLGQGPQFIFQYYEKEERGRGNFPDRFSARQFPNYSSELNVNALLLGDSALYLCASSLGHSTNYGYTFGSGTRLTVV.

The chain has TRBV5-1 and TRBJ2-7, with 8 bases that match TRBD2. There are 16 residues in the CDR3. V lost 0 bases and J lost 3; bases outside the gene matches: 8. The germline V gene has CDR1 SGHRS and CDR2 YFSETQ. In DNA form, the CDR3 reads TGCGCCAGCAGCTTGGAGGGTAGCGGGGCCCTCTACGAGCAGTACTTC. Its translation is CASSLEGSGALYEQYF. Filled out from reference TRBV5-1 and TRBJ2-7, the complete variable domain reads KAGVTQTPRYLIKTRGQQVTLSCSPISGHRSVSWYQQTPGQGLQFLFEYFSETQRNKGNFPGRFSGRQFSNSRSEMNVSTLELGDSALYLCASSLEGSGALYEQYFGPGTRLTVT.

This clonotype showed up just a few times. This rearrangement joins TRBV29-1 to TRBJ2-7; D might be TRBD1 or TRBD2, each matching 5 bases. The CDR3 runs 13 residues. The ends were cut back, 4 bases at V and 4 bases at J, with 14 bases in the middle. Germline lookup yields CDR1 SQVTM and CDR2 ANQGSEA. Here the CDR3 reads CSVVQGGSYEQYF. The CDR3 nucleotides are TGCAGCGTTGTTCAGGGTGGGAGTTACGAGCAGTACTTC.

This clonotype was seen once. The rearrangement joins TRBV4-3 to TRBJ2-2; possible D gene TRBD2, 5 bases. The CDR3 has 14 amino acids. V was shortened by 1 base and J by 7 bases, with 10 bases between the two germline ends. CDR1 is LGHNA, CDR2 YSLEER, per germline. CDR3 sequence (DNA): TGCGCCAGCAGCCAAGGTCGACTATTCGGGGAGCTGTTTTTT. Residues: CASSQGRLFGELFF.

This clonotype has only one observation. CDR3 nucleotides: TGCAGCGTTTTGGGGGACGAGCAGTACTTC. It is translated as CSVLGDEQYF. V usage is TRBV29-1 and J usage is TRBJ2-7; D assignment may be TRBD1 or TRBD2 (5 bases each). The CDR3 sequence is 10 residues long. V lost 5 bases to trimming and J lost 5 bases, with 7 bases between them. Germline CDR1 reads SQVTM; CDR2 reads ANQGSEA.

At least ten counts were recorded for this clonotype. The chain links TRBV7-9 to TRBJ1-4; D uncertain. The ends were cut back, 5 bases at V and 5 bases at J, with 21 bases in the middle. Looked up from germline, CDR1 is SEHNR and CDR2 is FQNEAQ (reference sequence). The CDR3 runs to 17 residues. The CDR3: CASSDSRIRPSNEKLFF. CDR3 sequence (DNA): TGTGCCAGCAGCGATAGTAGGATTAGGCCCTCGAATGAAAAACTGTTTTTT.

This clonotype has a count of ten or more. The CDR3 spells CSVGSGLNQPQHF. The CDR3 DNA sequence: TGCAGCGTTGGATCGGGACTCAATCAGCCCCAGCATTTT. J is TRBJ1-5 and V is TRBV29-1; TRBD1 might be the D (5 bases). The CDR3 loop spans 13 amino acids. V was pared by 4 bases and J by 3 bases, with 10 bases between. In germline, CDR1 is SQVTM, CDR2 ANQGSEA. Filled out from reference TRBV29-1 and TRBJ1-5, the complete variable domain reads SAVISQKPSRDICQRGTSLTIQCQVDSQVTMMFWYRQQPGQSLTLIATANQGSEATYESGFVIDKFPISRPNLTFSTLTVSNMSPEDSSIYLCSVGSGLNQPQHFGDGTRLSIL.

V is TRBV7-2 and J is TRBJ2-1; no clear D gene. The ends were cut back, 5 bases at V and 5 bases at J, with 13 bases in the middle. Germline V gene sequence: CDR1 SGHTA, CDR2 FQGNSA. There are 14 residues in the CDR3. The CDR3: CASSRLDGHNEQFF. As DNA, the CDR3 is TGTGCCAGCAGCCGCCTGGACGGCCACAATGAGCAGTTCTTC.

V usage is TRBV7-6 and J usage is TRBJ1-5; perhaps TRBD1 as D (5 bases). The ends were cut back, 4 bases at V and 6 bases at J, with 10 bases in the middle. CDR3 size: 13 residues. Looked up from germline, CDR1 is SGHVS and CDR2 is FNYEAQ. This chain's CDR3 is CASSYGGSQPQHF. The CDR3 DNA sequence: TGTGCCAGCAGCTACGGGGGATCTCAGCCCCAGCATTTT.

This clonotype has a count of ten or more. The chain combines TRBV28 with TRBJ2-7; D not certain. The CDR3 runs 11 residues. Germline V gives CDR1 MDHEN, CDR2 SYDVKM. The CDR3 DNA sequence: TGTGGAGTTTTGAAGTCAACCGAGCAGTACTTC. As protein: CGVLKSTEQYF. The whole variable domain, remainder taken from reference TRBV28 and TRBJ2-7, is DVKVTQSSRYLVKRTGEKVFLECVQDMDHENMFWYRQDPGLGLRLIYFSYDVKMKEKGDIPEGYSVSREKKERFSLILESASTNQTSMYLCGVLKSTEQYFGPGTRLTVT.

This clonotype was counted at least ten times. The chain recombines TRBV6-6 with TRBJ2-3; D is unresolved. V was pared by 6 bases and J by 14 bases, with 18 bases between. The germline V gene encodes CDR1 MNHNY and CDR2 SVGAGI (reference sequence). The length of the CDR3 is 12 residues. The CDR3 DNA follows: TGTGCCAGCAGCCCAGCTCAGAGTTCGGTGTATTTT. Its translation is CASSPAQSSVYF.

This clonotype was seen at least ten times. This rearrangement joins TRBV9 to TRBJ2-1; D is possibly TRBD2 (6 bases). Trimming stripped 4 bases from V and 5 bases from J, with 19 bases between. The CDR3 runs to 16 residues. The V gene's germline CDR1 is SGDLS and CDR2 YYNGEE. The CDR3 loop is CASSSHAVGGDNEQFF. The CDR3 DNA reads TGTGCCAGCAGCTCACACGCGGTCGGAGGGGACAATGAGCAGTTCTTC.

This clonotype showed up just a few times. The chain employs TRBV27 and TRBJ1-5; D is uncertain. CDR3 length equals 14 residues. The germline CDR1 and CDR2 sequences are MNHEY and SMNVEV (reference sequence). Between the trimmed V and J ends, which lost 2 bases and 1 base, there was a span of 6 bases. CDR3 in DNA: TGTGCCAGCAGTTTACCCCTGAGCAATCAGCCCCAGCATTTT. Translation: CASSLPLSNQPQHF.

This clonotype was recorded a few times. The rearrangement joins TRBV7-6 to TRBJ1-1, with a possible D match to TRBD1 (6 bases). There are 15 residues in the CDR3. CDR1 is SGHVS, CDR2 FNYEAQ, per germline. V was pared by 1 base and J by 6 bases, with 15 bases between. The CDR3 spells CASSLDPGETPEAFF. Here the CDR3 DNA reads TGTGCCAGCAGCTTAGATCCAGGGGAGACCCCTGAAGCTTTCTTT.

About this clonotype: This could be a read error, since a much larger clone is one nucleotide away. The genes are TRBV20-1 and TRBJ1-2; a weak D match, TRBD1 (5 bases). Germline lookup yields CDR1 DFQATT and CDR2 SNEGSKA (reference sequence). The CDR3 is 12 amino acids. V lost 1 base and J lost 6, with 9 bases in between. The CDR3 nucleotides are TGCAGTGCTAGAGTAGGGGATCATGGCTACACCTTC. Its protein product is CSARVGDHGYTF.

J is TRBJ2-7 and V is TRBV12-3 or TRBV12-4; D may match TRBD1 or TRBD2 (6 bases each). The V end was cut by 6 bases, the J end by 0 bases, with 12 bases between. The CDR3 covers 14 residues. CDR3 loop: CASSPPGASYEQYF. As DNA, the CDR3 is TGTGCCAGCAGCCCCCCGGGGGCCTCCTACGAGCAGTACTTC.

This clonotype has just a few counts. The gene calls are TRBV7-9 and TRBJ2-1; perhaps TRBD2 as D (6 bases). Germline assignment: CDR1 SEHNR and CDR2 FQNEAQ (reference sequence). Between the trimmed V and J ends, which lost 6 bases and 8 bases, there was a span of 11 bases. CDR3 size: 12 residues. The CDR3, as DNA: TGTGCCAGCAGAGTTTGGGGGGATGAGCAGTTCTTC. It encodes CASRVWGDEQFF. The complete variable domain, with remaining parts taken from reference TRBV7-9 and TRBJ2-1, reads DTGVSQNPRHKITKRGQNVTFRCDPISEHNRLYWYRQTLGQGPEFLTYFQNEAQLEKSRLLSDRFSAERPKGSFSTLEIQRTEQGDSAMYLCASRVWGDEQFFGPGTRLTVL.

A few counts support this clonotype. This CDR3 reads CASSQRDRGGEQYF. CDR3 in DNA: TGTGCCAGCAGCCAGAGGGACAGGGGTGGCGAGCAGTACTTC. This rearrangement joins TRBV3-1 to TRBJ2-7, with TRBD1 matching 10 bases. The ends lost 3 bases at V and 6 bases at J; junction bases unmatched: 5. This CDR3 is built from 14 residues. Germline CDR1 reads LGHDT; CDR2 reads YNNKEL (reference sequence).

This rearrangement joins TRBV9 to TRBJ2-7, with 7 bases fitting TRBD2. Germline CDR1 is SGDLS and CDR2 is YYNGEE. V trimming: 0 bases; J trimming: 1 base; junction bases outside the gene matches: 4. This CDR3 has 15 residues. The CDR3 DNA sequence: TGTGCCAGCAGCGTAGGGTCTAGCGGTTCCTACGAGCAGTACTTC. This gives the protein CASSVGSSGSYEQYF.

The J gene is TRBJ2-7, the V gene TRBV20-1; the match to TRBD1 covers 7 bases. Germline values: CDR1 DFQATT, CDR2 SNEGSKA (reference sequence). With V trimmed by 0 bases and J by 1 base, 3 bases remained unmatched. CDR3 length equals 14 residues. CDR3 coding DNA: TGCAGTGCTAGAGATATGGACAGGTCCTACGAGCAGTACTTC. Its protein product is CSARDMDRSYEQYF.

The chain recombines TRBV25-1 with TRBJ2-7; 8 nucleotides match TRBD1. After removal of 1 base from V and 4 bases from J, the junction contained 15 bases not matched to a gene. The V gene's germline CDR1 is MGHDK and CDR2 SYGVNS. The CDR3 covers 18 residues. Here the CDR3 DNA reads TGTGCCAGCAGTGAATTGTTCCCTCCGAGGACAGGGCCATACGAGCAGTACTTC. It codes for CASSELFPPRTGPYEQYF.

This clonotype appeared a few times. The chain joins TRBV14 to TRBJ2-3, with D possibly being TRBD1 (5 bases). The germline CDR1 and CDR2 sequences are SGHDN and FVKESK. Trimming took 2 bases from V and 9 from J, leaving 15 bases between them. This CDR3 is built from 14 residues. The CDR3 bases are TGTGCCAGCAGCCAACGTCCTTGGGGCGACACGCAGTATTTT. It translates to CASSQRPWGDTQYF.

V and J are TRBV12-3 or TRBV12-4 and TRBJ2-1; 14 bases are shared with TRBD2. This CDR3 has 17 amino acids. With V trimmed by 3 bases and J by 1 base, 2 bases remained unmatched. DNA for the CDR3: TGTGCCAGCAGTTTGGGACTAGCGGGAGAATCCTACAATGAGCAGTTCTTC. This gives the protein CASSLGLAGESYNEQFF.

The chain combines TRBV7-2 with TRBJ2-7; no clear D. Trimming pared 8 bases from V and 2 bases from J, leaving 16 bases between. Germline V gene sequence: CDR1 SGHTA, CDR2 FQGNSA. This CDR3 is 14 amino acids long. The CDR3 nucleotides read TGTGCCAGCGCCCTTTCCACGGAAGCCTACGAGCAGTACTTC. It is translated as CASALSTEAYEQYF. The full variable domain, rest sourced from reference TRBV7-2 and TRBJ2-7, is GAGVSQSPSNKVTEKGKDVELRCDPISGHTALYWYRQSLGQGLEFLIYFQGNSAPDKSGLPSDRFSAERTGGSVSTLTIQRTQQEDSAVYLCASALSTEAYEQYFGPGTRLTVT.

About this clonotype: Just one base apart from a much larger clone, this may be a read error. The gene calls are TRBV29-1 and TRBJ2-5, with D maybe TRBD1 (6 bases). Germline CDR1 reads SQVTM; CDR2 reads ANQGSEA. The CDR3 runs 15 residues. The germline V and J ends were trimmed by 4 bases and 5 bases, with 20 bases remaining between them. CDR3 bases: TGCAGCGTTGGTCACGTACAGGGACCGGGGGAGACCCAGTACTTC. Translated: CSVGHVQGPGETQYF.